These 12 T cell receptor beta chains were all obtained from the same sample, sequenced in a study of blood T cell repertoires in COVID-19. Sequenced by immunoSEQ multiplex PCR; TCRdb stores in-frame clones only, minus some. The sample consists of a few hundred thousand clones, roughly 80% of them appearing once. The specimen sequenced was PBMCs or T cells enriched from blood (not recorded which). The receptors shown here come from a man in his forties who had been exposed to COVID-19.

The chain couples TRBV5-4 to TRBJ2-3, with D perhaps matching TRBD1 (6 bases). The CDR3 is made up of 13 amino acids. Germline V lookup: CDR1 SGHNT, CDR2 YYREEE (reference sequence). Trimming removed 5 bases at V and 4 bases at J, with 11 bases between. CDR3 amino acids: CASRRQDADTQYF. The CDR3 DNA reads as TGTGCCAGCAGGAGACAGGACGCAGATACGCAGTATTTT.

This clone occurred once. The CDR3 reads CATSVPASGKEETQYF. DNA for the CDR3: TGTGCCACCAGTGTCCCGGCTAGCGGAAAAGAAGAGACCCAGTACTTC. This chain connects TRBV24-1 to TRBJ2-5; TRBD2 agrees at 7 bases. The CDR3 covers 16 residues. The germline gives CDR1 KGHDR, CDR2 SFDVKD. J gave up 3 bases and V 5 bases, and 11 bases lay outside the gene matches.

This clone was counted only a few times. The chain is built from TRBV4-1 and TRBJ1-2, with TRBD1 matching 10 bases. The junction had 3 bases not matched to a gene; V was cut back by 3 bases and J by 2 bases. The CDR3 is 15 amino acids. Germline loops: CDR1 MGHRA, CDR2 YSYEKL. The CDR3 coding sequence is TGCGCCAGCAGCCAGGGACAGGGGAAAAACTATGGCTACACCTTC. Protein: CASSQGQGKNYGYTF.

This clone was seen only once. The rearrangement uses TRBV6-6 and TRBJ2-7, with unresolved D. The CDR3 covers 15 residues. V was cut by 0 bases and J by 1 base, with 10 bases left in between. From germline, CDR1 is MNHNY and CDR2 SVGAGI (reference sequence). The CDR3, as DNA: TGTGCCAGCAGTTACTCTTTCGTAGCTTCCTACGAGCAGTACTTC. Its protein is CASSYSFVASYEQYF.

The chain has TRBV24-1 and TRBJ2-1; TRBD2 might be the D (7 bases). V lost 0 bases, J lost 8 bases, and 10 bases lay in between. CDR3 length: 14 amino acids. Germline CDR1 reads KGHDR; CDR2 reads SFDVKD. CDR3 amino acids: CATSDLGGGHEQFF. CDR3 bases: TGTGCCACCAGTGATTTGGGCGGGGGCCATGAGCAGTTCTTC.

This clone was counted only a few times. The rearrangement links TRBV7-9 to TRBJ1-1; 11 bases agree with TRBD1. Trimming took 6 bases from V and 7 from J; bases not matched to a gene: 7. The CDR3 length is 14 residues. Germline V gene data show CDR1 as SEHNR and CDR2 as FQNEAQ (reference sequence). CDR3 sequence reads: CASSWGQGGGEAFF. In DNA, the CDR3 is TGTGCCAGCAGTTGGGGACAGGGGGGCGGTGAAGCTTTCTTT.

The V gene is TRBV7-9, the J gene TRBJ2-1, with 9 bases matching TRBD2. From germline, CDR1 is SEHNR and CDR2 FQNEAQ (reference sequence). V shed 3 bases and J 0 bases; nucleotides not matched to a gene: 0. The CDR3 sequence is 15 residues long. CDR3 nucleotides: TGTGCCAGCAGCTTTAGCGGGAGCTCCTACAATGAGCAGTTCTTC. This codes for CASSFSGSSYNEQFF.

The chain combines TRBV7-9 with TRBJ1-2; tentatively, D is TRBD1 (5 bases). The germline V and J ends were trimmed by 7 bases and 2 bases, with 11 bases remaining between them. Germline V gene data show CDR1 as SEHNR and CDR2 as FQNEAQ (reference sequence). This CDR3 spans 13 amino acids. The CDR3 reads CASTGGGNYGYTF. The CDR3 DNA reads as TGTGCCAGCACTGGGGGGGGGAACTATGGCTACACCTTC. Using reference TRBV7-9 and TRBJ1-2 for the parts outside the CDR3, the full variable domain is DTGVSQNPRHKITKRGQNVTFRCDPISEHNRLYWYRQTLGQGPEFLTYFQNEAQLEKSRLLSDRFSAERPKGSFSTLEIQRTEQGDSAMYLCASTGGGNYGYTFGSGTRLTVV.

This sequence joins TRBV30 and TRBJ2-3, with D maybe TRBD2 (6 bases). The germline CDR1 and CDR2 sequences are GTSNPN and SVGIG (reference sequence). The V end was cut by 6 bases, the J end by 7 bases, with 26 bases between. The CDR3 has 16 residues. The CDR3 sequence is CACGPGVGTGSHTQYF. In DNA, the CDR3 is TGTGCCTGTGGTCCGGGGGTGGGTACGGGGTCGCATACGCAGTATTTT.

This clone was seen a few times. The V gene is TRBV2, the J gene TRBJ1-2; TRBD1 might be the D (6 bases). V was cut by 5 bases and J by 3 bases, with 7 bases left in between. This CDR3 has 12 residues. Germline V lookup: CDR1 SNHLY, CDR2 FYNNEI. The CDR3 sequence is CASSHRDYGYTF. The CDR3 nucleotides read TGTGCCAGCAGTCACAGGGACTATGGCTACACCTTC.

The sample holds one count of this clone. V usage is TRBV6-1 and J usage is TRBJ2-7; 7 bases match TRBD1. The length of the CDR3 is 14 residues. Germline V gene sequence: CDR1 MNHNS, CDR2 SASEGT. V lost 7 bases and J lost 6; bases outside the gene matches: 12. This CDR3 is CASNTDRARIEQYF. The CDR3, as DNA: TGTGCCAGCAACACCGACAGGGCGAGGATCGAGCAGTACTTC.

This clone came up once. V and J are TRBV2 and TRBJ2-3; 11 nucleotides line up with TRBD2. The germline gives CDR1 SNHLY, CDR2 FYNNEI. Germline trimming cut 6 bases from V and 3 bases from J; bases unmatched to any gene: 5. This CDR3 has 15 amino acids. Here the CDR3 DNA reads TGTGCCAGCAGCGATACTAGCGGGAGAACAGATACGCAGTATTTT. This codes for CASSDTSGRTDTQYF.